The 9 T cell receptor beta chains given below trace back to one sample, sequenced in a study of T cell repertoires and HLA-DP antigens (dated by TCRdb to the late 2010s). Libraries were built with the immunoSEQ multiplex PCR assay. TCRdb holds this immuneACCESS table with in-frame rearrangements only. Some clones are missing; in checked studies, unresolved V genes explain under half, and the rest has no known cause. The sample table shows fewer than 95,000 clones, and around nine tenths are seen once. The ten top clones hold about 1.7% of the sample. No antigen is known for these receptors. Sample: CD4+ T cells from PBMCs. The receptors here all came from a man aged 50-59 years in good health and CMV-seronegative.

This chain links TRBV30 with TRBJ2-3; 8 bases match TRBD1. Germline assignment: CDR1 GTSNPN and CDR2 SVGIG (reference sequence). The CDR3 consists of 16 residues. Trimming removed 3 bases from V and 4 bases from J; junction bases left unmatched: 12. CDR3 DNA sequence: TGTGCCTGGAGCCCCCCGCGGACAGGGAGCCCAGATACGCAGTATTTT. It yields the protein CAWSPPRTGSPDTQYF.

A single count supports this clone. The DNA for the CDR3 is TGTGCCAGCAGCTTTAACTTTAACAATGAGCAGTTCTTC. Translation: CASSFNFNNEQFF. The chain is built from TRBV7-8 and TRBJ2-1, with D unresolved. The CDR3 consists of 13 residues. From germline, CDR1 is SGHVS and CDR2 FQNEAQ. The germline V and J ends were trimmed by 3 bases and 5 bases, with 8 bases remaining between them.

This clone was counted between two and nine times. The rearrangement joins TRBV15 to TRBJ1-6; D not certain. This CDR3 region has 18 residues. Germline values: CDR1 LNHNV, CDR2 YYDKDF (reference sequence). V was clipped by 0 bases and J by 7 bases, with 19 bases between them. The DNA for the CDR3 is TGTGCCACCAGCAGAGATCTCCCTTTTTGGGTCCAGAATTCACCCCTCCACTTT. It is translated as CATSRDLPFWVQNSPLHF.

V is TRBV28 and J is TRBJ2-2, with D uncertain. This CDR3 is built from 12 residues. CDR1 and CDR2 (germline): MDHEN, SYDVKM. Trimming took off 6 bases at V and 0 bases at J, with 2 bases between the two ends. CDR3 region: CASRPNTGELFF. The CDR3 region has the DNA TGTGCCAGCAGGCCGAACACCGGGGAGCTGTTTTTT.

The rearrangement joins TRBV30 to TRBJ1-2, with unresolved D. Per germline, CDR1 GTSNPN and CDR2 SVGIG (reference sequence). Trimming shortened V by 3 bases and J by 0 bases, and 11 bases separated the two germline ends. The CDR3 has 14 amino acids. CDR3 loop: CAWRAATPNYGYTF. Written as DNA, the CDR3 is TGTGCCTGGAGGGCAGCAACCCCTAACTATGGCTACACCTTC.

The rearrangement uses TRBV10-3 and TRBJ2-7; D is uncertain. Germline lookup yields CDR1 ENHRY and CDR2 SYGVKD. The CDR3 length is 14 residues. V was clipped by 0 bases and J by 7 bases, with 13 bases between them. The CDR3 nucleotides are TGTGCCATCAGTGAGTCCGTGGCAGAAAGAGAGCAGTACTTC. Its protein is CAISESVAEREQYF.

The CDR3 nucleotides are TGTGCCAGCAGCTCCCTAGCGGGAGTTCTCTACGAGCAGTACTTC. Its translation is CASSSLAGVLYEQYF. The gene calls are TRBV11-2 and TRBJ2-7; TRBD2 matches at 10 bases. The germline CDR1 and CDR2 sequences are SGHAT and FQNNGV. The length of the CDR3 is 15 residues. J lost 3 bases, V lost 4 bases, and 6 bases had no gene match. Variable domain in full (rest from reference TRBV11-2 and TRBJ2-7): EAGVAQSPRYKIIEKRQSVAFWCNPISGHATLYWYQQILGQGPKLLIQFQNNGVVDDSQLPKDRFSAERLKGVDSTLKIQPAKLEDSAVYLCASSSLAGVLYEQYFGPGTRLTVT.

The chain links TRBV29-1 to TRBJ2-3, with D unclear. Looked up from germline, CDR1 is SQVTM and CDR2 is ANQGSEA. Trimming shortened V by 7 bases and J by 3 bases, and 11 bases separated the two germline ends. There are 12 residues in the CDR3. DNA for the CDR3: TGCAGCGGAGGAGTCCTGACAGATACGCAGTATTTT. It translates to CSGGVLTDTQYF.

The J gene is TRBJ2-7, the V gene TRBV11-3; 7 nucleotides agree with TRBD1. The CDR3 has 17 amino acids. Trimming cost V 0 bases and J 2 bases; bases outside gene matches: 10. Germline assignment: CDR1 SGHNT and CDR2 YENEEA. The CDR3 reads CASSLDNRDRKTYEQYF. The CDR3 nucleotides read TGTGCCAGCAGCTTAGATAATCGGGACAGAAAAACCTACGAGCAGTACTTC.